The sequence of this TCR beta chain was determined in a study of T cells after somatic rescue of genetic block. Profiled with immunoSEQ multiplex PCR; TCRdb holds only in-frame clones, not every one. The sample carries roughly 110,000 clones, about 89% recorded once. The CDR3 loop spans 18 amino acids. V lost 5 bases, J lost 2 bases, and 22 bases lay in between. Germline CDR1 and CDR2: SGHTA and FQGNSA. The material sequenced was peripheral blood mononuclear cells (PBMCs). The chain employs TRBV7-2 and TRBJ2-1, with D perhaps assigned TRBD1 or TRBD2 (6 bases each). The clonotype was recovered from a young woman. CDR3 bases: TGTGCCAGCAGCGAACGACAGGTAGGAGGGTTCGCCTACAATGAGCAGTTCTTC. Translation gives CASSERQVGGFAYNEQFF.